The 11 T cell receptor beta chains presented below share a single source sample, sequenced in a study of OX40 agonist ivuxolimab in advanced cancers. Produced via immunoSEQ multiplex PCR; TCRdb's table is partial and in-frame only. In the table there are fewer than 80,000 clones, 75% to 90% of which are singletons. Sample: CD4+ or CD8+ T cells sorted from blood, taken in a trial of the OX40 agonist ivuxolimab. All receptors come from an adult with an advanced solid tumor such as melanoma, head and neck, liver or kidney cancer.

This rearrangement joins TRBV19 to TRBJ2-3; 11 bases fit TRBD2. CDR3 size: 14 residues. CDR1 and CDR2 from the germline V gene are LNHDA and SQIVND (reference sequence). Trimming at V came to 7 bases and at J to 6 bases, leaving 6 bases not matched to a gene. The CDR3 DNA follows: TGTGCCAGTATGATAGCGGGAGGGCTGGATACGCAGTATTTT. Its translation: CASMIAGGLDTQYF.

The J gene is TRBJ2-7, the V gene TRBV6-1; D ambiguous. The germline CDR1 and CDR2 sequences are MNHNS and SASEGT. Trimming shortened V by 7 bases and J by 1 base, and 11 bases separated the two germline ends. The length of the CDR3 is 13 residues. The CDR3 sequence is CASTQWESYEQYF. The CDR3 DNA reads TGTGCCAGCACCCAATGGGAATCCTACGAGCAGTACTTC.

The CDR3 bases are TGTGCCCCCTGCGGAGGAGACAAAACAGATACGCAGTATTTT. Translation gives CAPCGGDKTDTQYF. V and J are TRBV6-4 and TRBJ2-3; a weak D match, TRBD2 (5 bases). Trimming pared 11 bases from V and 3 bases from J, leaving 18 bases between. The CDR3 totals 14 residues. The germline V gene encodes CDR1 MRHNA and CDR2 SNTAGT.

V and J are TRBV14 and TRBJ2-1; maybe TRBD1 (6 bases). The length of the CDR3 is 16 residues. V was cut by 7 bases and J by 0 bases, with 16 bases left in between. CDR1 is SGHDN, CDR2 FVKESK, per germline. The CDR3 sequence is CASKGRQESSYNEQFF. The CDR3 bases are TGTGCCAGCAAAGGGCGACAGGAGAGCTCCTACAATGAGCAGTTCTTC.

The gene calls are TRBV15 and TRBJ1-1, with 9 bases aligning to TRBD1. The CDR3 spans 12 residues. The V and J ends lost 4 bases and 11 bases, in that order; junction bases with no gene match: 5. Germline CDR1 LNHNV, CDR2 YYDKDF (reference sequence). CDR3 protein: CATSTTGGEAFF. CDR3 sequence (DNA): TGTGCCACCAGCACTACAGGGGGCGAGGCTTTCTTT.

This chain links TRBV28 with TRBJ2-7, with TRBD1 as a possible D gene (6 bases). V was pared by 3 bases and J by 0 bases, with 12 bases between. The CDR3 has 15 residues. The germline CDR1 and CDR2 sequences are MDHEN and SYDVKM. The CDR3, as DNA: TGTGCCAGCAGTTTCAGGGGCCGGATCTCCTACGAGCAGTACTTC. Amino acid sequence: CASSFRGRISYEQYF. Full variable domain (missing parts from reference TRBV28 and TRBJ2-7): DVKVTQSSRYLVKRTGEKVFLECVQDMDHENMFWYRQDPGLGLRLIYFSYDVKMKEKGDIPEGYSVSREKKERFSLILESASTNQTSMYLCASSFRGRISYEQYFGPGTRLTVT.

The chain is built from TRBV7-9 and TRBJ1-6; 8 bases fit TRBD1. Germline V gene lookup returns CDR1 SEHNR and CDR2 FQNEAQ (reference sequence). The CDR3 spans 16 residues. V lost 5 bases to trimming and J lost 7 bases; unmatched junction nucleotides: 10. The CDR3 loop is CASSPPGTGNNSPLHF. The DNA for the CDR3 is TGTGCCAGCAGCCCCCCCGGGACAGGAAACAATTCACCCCTCCACTTT.

The chain links TRBV5-1 to TRBJ2-7, with TRBD1 identical over 9 bases. Looked up from germline, CDR1 is SGHRS and CDR2 is YFSETQ. The CDR3 totals 15 residues. Trimming cost V 7 bases and J 6 bases; bases outside gene matches: 14. The CDR3 protein is CASLPSPGQGGEQYF. In DNA form, the CDR3 reads TGCGCCAGCCTACCATCTCCGGGACAGGGTGGCGAGCAGTACTTC.

J is TRBJ2-7 and V is TRBV6-1; weak D call: TRBD1 (6 bases). The germline V gene has CDR1 MNHNS and CDR2 SASEGT. CDR3 length: 14 residues. V shed 2 bases and J shed 2 bases, with 10 bases lying between them. DNA of the CDR3: TGTGCCAGCAGTGAACGGGACACCGCCTACGAGCAGTACTTC. This codes for CASSERDTAYEQYF.

The count of this clone is one. The gene calls are TRBV7-6 and TRBJ1-4; TRBD1 aligns across 7 bases. After removal of 2 bases from V and 15 bases from J, the junction contained 9 bases not matched to a gene. Germline values: CDR1 SGHVS, CDR2 FNYEAQ. This CDR3 has 13 amino acids. The CDR3 coding sequence is TGTGCCAGCAGCTTATACAGGGGTCTAGAGGTGTTTTTT. Its protein product is CASSLYRGLEVFF.

The chain joins TRBV2 to TRBJ2-1, with 8 positions matching TRBD2. The CDR3 has 14 residues. Germline V gene lookup returns CDR1 SNHLY and CDR2 FYNNEI. The junction had 9 bases not matched to a gene; V was cut back by 6 bases and J by 8 bases. CDR3 amino acids: CASRVAGTIDEQFF. The DNA of the CDR3 is TGTGCCAGCAGAGTAGCGGGGACCATCGATGAGCAGTTCTTC.